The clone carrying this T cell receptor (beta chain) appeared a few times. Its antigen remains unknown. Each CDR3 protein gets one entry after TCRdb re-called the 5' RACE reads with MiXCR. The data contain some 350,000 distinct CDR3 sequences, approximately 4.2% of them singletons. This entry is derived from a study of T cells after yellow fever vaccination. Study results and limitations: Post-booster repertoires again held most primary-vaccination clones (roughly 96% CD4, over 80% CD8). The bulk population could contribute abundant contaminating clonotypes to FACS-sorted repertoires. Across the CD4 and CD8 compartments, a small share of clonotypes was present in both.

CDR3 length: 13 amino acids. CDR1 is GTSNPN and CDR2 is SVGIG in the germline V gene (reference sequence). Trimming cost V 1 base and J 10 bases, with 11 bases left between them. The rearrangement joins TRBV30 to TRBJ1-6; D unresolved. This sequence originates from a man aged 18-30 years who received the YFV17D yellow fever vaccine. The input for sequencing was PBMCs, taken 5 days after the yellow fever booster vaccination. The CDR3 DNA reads TGTGCCTGGAGTGGGAACACACCGTCACCCCTCCACTTT. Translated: CAWSGNTPSPLHF.